Listed below are T cell receptor beta chains from one sample, sequenced in a study of T cells in Graves' hyperthyroidism and ophthalmopathy. TCRdb redid the calling of the multiplex PCR reads with MiXCR, one entry per CDR3 protein. The repertoire holds roughly 360,000 distinct CDR3 sequences, approximately 15% seen once, with roughly 20% in the top ten. Sample: blood. The receptors stem from a man aged 30 to 45 with Graves' hyperthyroidism that later progressed to Graves' ophthalmopathy. The CDR3 runs from the conserved cysteine through the conserved F or W. Each record gives: V gene, D gene, J gene, clone size, CDR3 DNA, CDR3 protein. The D gene is left open where the match is weak. Expanded clones get a size class; other rows say once, few or many, or leave the size out.

v_gene: TRBV10-1; d_gene: TRBD1; j_gene: TRBJ1-4; abundance: many; CDR3nt: TGCGCCAGCACCAACAGGGGAACTAATGAAAAACTGTTTTTT; CDR3aa: CASTNRGTNEKLFF
v_gene: TRBV29-1; d_gene: -; j_gene: TRBJ2-7; abundance: -; CDR3nt: TGCAGCGTTGAGCCGAGCTCCTACGAGCAGTACTTC; CDR3aa: CSVEPSSYEQYF
v_gene: TRBV19; d_gene: -; j_gene: TRBJ1-3; abundance: few; CDR3nt: TGTGCCAGTAGTATGAACGGGAGGGCCAAGAGCTCTGGAAACACCATATATTTT; CDR3aa: CASSMNGRAKSSGNTIYF
v_gene: TRBV12-3/TRBV12-4; d_gene: TRBD1; j_gene: TRBJ2-7; abundance: -; CDR3nt: TGTGCCAGCAGTCCCGACAGGGGTCGATTCGAGCAGTACTTC; CDR3aa: CASSPDRGRFEQYF
v_gene: TRBV19; d_gene: -; j_gene: TRBJ1-3; abundance: few; CDR3nt: TGTGCCAGTCCGGGGGGCTCTGGAAACACCATATATTTT; CDR3aa: CASPGGSGNTIYF
v_gene: TRBV29-1; d_gene: -; j_gene: TRBJ1-1; abundance: many; CDR3nt: TGCAGCGTTGACCCTTCCCCAGCCGAAACAGAGGCTTTCTTT; CDR3aa: CSVDPSPAETEAFF
v_gene: TRBV6-1; d_gene: -; j_gene: TRBJ1-5; abundance: few; CDR3nt: TGTGCCAGCAGTGGACAGTTATTGGGGCAGCCCCAGCATTTT; CDR3aa: CASSGQLLGQPQHF
v_gene: TRBV30; d_gene: -; j_gene: TRBJ1-2; abundance: many; CDR3nt: TGTGCCTGGAACCCACAGGTTAACTATGGCTACACCTTC; CDR3aa: CAWNPQVNYGYTF
v_gene: TRBV12-3/TRBV12-4; d_gene: -; j_gene: TRBJ2-3; abundance: -; CDR3nt: TGTGCCAGCAGTTTACGGGACTCACCAGATACGCAGTATTTT; CDR3aa: CASSLRDSPDTQYF
v_gene: TRBV4-1; d_gene: -; j_gene: TRBJ2-7; abundance: -; CDR3nt: TGCGCCAGCAGCCAAGGAGCAGGGGCTAGGTACGAGCAGTACTTC; CDR3aa: CASSQGAGARYEQYF
v_gene: TRBV18; d_gene: TRBD1; j_gene: TRBJ2-5; abundance: many; CDR3nt: TGTGCCAGCCGACGGGACAGGGGGACGGAAGAGACCCAGTACTTC; CDR3aa: CASRRDRGTEETQYF
v_gene: TRBV20-1; d_gene: -; j_gene: TRBJ2-3; abundance: -; CDR3nt: TGCAGTGCTAGGTTCCACAGGGGGGGAGGAACGCAGTATTTT; CDR3aa: CSARFHRGGGTQYF
v_gene: TRBV6-6; d_gene: TRBD2; j_gene: TRBJ2-3; abundance: many; CDR3nt: TGTGCCAGCAGTTACGAGCGGGGGGGCACAGATACGCAGTATTTT; CDR3aa: CASSYERGGTDTQYF
v_gene: TRBV5-1; d_gene: -; j_gene: TRBJ2-1; abundance: few; CDR3nt: TGCGCCAGCAGCTTGGTACCCGAGGGCAATGAGCAGTTCTTC; CDR3aa: CASSLVPEGNEQFF
v_gene: TRBV3-1; d_gene: TRBD2; j_gene: TRBJ2-3; abundance: many; CDR3nt: TGTGCCAGCAGCCAAGGAGCGGGGGGGAGGGATACGCAGTATTTT; CDR3aa: CASSQGAGGRDTQYF
v_gene: TRBV12-3/TRBV12-4; d_gene: -; j_gene: TRBJ1-2; abundance: -; CDR3nt: TGTGCCAGCAGTTTGGAATCCACAGGGTCCGGCTTC; CDR3aa: CASSLESTGSGF
v_gene: TRBV7-9; d_gene: TRBD1; j_gene: TRBJ2-7; abundance: few; CDR3nt: TGTGCCAGCAGCGCAGGGGGTCTAGGGGTGCAGTACTTC; CDR3aa: CASSAGGLGVQYF
v_gene: TRBV12-3/TRBV12-4; d_gene: -; j_gene: TRBJ2-3; abundance: few; CDR3nt: TGTGCCAGCAGTCTAGGGACCGGCCGGGAGACAGATACGCAGTATTTT; CDR3aa: CASSLGTGRETDTQYF
v_gene: TRBV27; d_gene: TRBD1; j_gene: TRBJ2-7; abundance: many; CDR3nt: TGTGCCAGCAGTCGCCCCGGGACAGGGGCCTACGAGCAGTACTTC; CDR3aa: CASSRPGTGAYEQYF
v_gene: TRBV29-1; d_gene: TRBD1; j_gene: TRBJ2-2; abundance: -; CDR3nt: TGCAGCGTCCAGACAGGGGGTAGCACCGGGGAGCTGTTTTTT; CDR3aa: CSVQTGGSTGELFF
v_gene: TRBV14; d_gene: TRBD1; j_gene: TRBJ2-7; abundance: few; CDR3nt: TGTGCCAGCAGCCAAGCAAGTAGGACAGGGGACTACGAGCAGTACTTC; CDR3aa: CASSQASRTGDYEQYF
v_gene: TRBV6-2/TRBV6-3; d_gene: TRBD1; j_gene: TRBJ1-3; abundance: -; CDR3nt: TGTGCCAGCAGTCGGACAGGGGGATCTGGAAACACCATACATTTT; CDR3aa: CASSRTGGSGNTIHF
v_gene: TRBV28; d_gene: -; j_gene: TRBJ2-1; abundance: many; CDR3nt: TGTGCCAGCAGTTTATCGGTGGAGCAGTTCTTC; CDR3aa: CASSLSVEQFF
v_gene: TRBV28; d_gene: -; j_gene: TRBJ1-4; abundance: -; CDR3nt: TGTGCCAGCGGGGAATACCGTGAAAAACTGTTTTTT; CDR3aa: CASGEYREKLFF
v_gene: TRBV13; d_gene: -; j_gene: TRBJ2-1; abundance: -; CDR3nt: TGTGCCAGCAGCACGGGGGACATCTACAATGAGCAGTTCTTC; CDR3aa: CASSTGDIYNEQFF
v_gene: TRBV28; d_gene: TRBD2; j_gene: TRBJ2-3; abundance: many; CDR3nt: TGTGCCAGCAGTTTAGGGAGCGGGGGGGCCGTCGCAGATACGCAGTATTTT; CDR3aa: CASSLGSGGAVADTQYF
v_gene: TRBV2; d_gene: -; j_gene: TRBJ1-2; abundance: few; CDR3nt: TGTGCCAGCAGGGACCCGGGGGGGGTTATCTATGGCTACACCTTC; CDR3aa: CASRDPGGVIYGYTF
v_gene: TRBV11-2; d_gene: TRBD2; j_gene: TRBJ2-7; abundance: many; CDR3nt: TGTGCCAGCAGCCTTACTAGCGGGGGGTACGAGCAGTACTTC; CDR3aa: CASSLTSGGYEQYF
v_gene: TRBV6-5; d_gene: -; j_gene: TRBJ1-1; abundance: many; CDR3nt: TGTGCCAGCAGTTACTCGGGGCAGTTGAACACTGAAGCTTTCTTT; CDR3aa: CASSYSGQLNTEAFF
v_gene: TRBV10-3; d_gene: -; j_gene: TRBJ2-4; abundance: -; CDR3nt: TGTGCCATCAGTGAGGCCGGGGCGCACGGAAACATTCAGTACTTC; CDR3aa: CAISEAGAHGNIQYF
v_gene: TRBV6-1; d_gene: TRBD1; j_gene: TRBJ1-1; abundance: -; CDR3nt: TGTGCCAGCCAGGGGGGGGAAGCTTTCTTT; CDR3aa: CASQGGEAFF
v_gene: TRBV7-9; d_gene: -; j_gene: TRBJ2-2; abundance: many; CDR3nt: TGTGCCAGCAGGCTCCGAGCCGGGGAGCTGTTTTTT; CDR3aa: CASRLRAGELFF
v_gene: TRBV18; d_gene: TRBD1; j_gene: TRBJ2-5; abundance: few; CDR3nt: TGTGCCAGCTCACCAGGGACAGGGACCCGAGAGACCCAGTACTTC; CDR3aa: CASSPGTGTRETQYF
v_gene: TRBV2; d_gene: -; j_gene: TRBJ1-5; abundance: many; CDR3nt: TGTGCCACACAAGCGGCCTTTAGCAATCAGCCCCAGCATTTT; CDR3aa: CATQAAFSNQPQHF
v_gene: TRBV11-2; d_gene: TRBD1; j_gene: TRBJ2-2; abundance: many; CDR3nt: TGTGCCAGCAGAGGCCGGGGACAGGGGACGAACACCGGGGAGCTGTTTTTT; CDR3aa: CASRGRGQGTNTGELFF
v_gene: TRBV6-1; d_gene: -; j_gene: TRBJ2-7; abundance: many; CDR3nt: TGTGCCAGCACCGGGACCTCCTACGAGCAGTACTTC; CDR3aa: CASTGTSYEQYF
v_gene: TRBV6-9; d_gene: -; j_gene: TRBJ1-1; abundance: -; CDR3nt: TGTGCCAGCAGTTACGACAACACTGAAGCTTTCTTT; CDR3aa: CASSYDNTEAFF
v_gene: TRBV25-1; d_gene: -; j_gene: TRBJ1-2; abundance: -; CDR3nt: TGTGCCAGCAATGAATTAGACGGGGGCGCTGCTCGCTACACCTTC; CDR3aa: CASNELDGGAARYTF
v_gene: TRBV12-3/TRBV12-4; d_gene: TRBD1; j_gene: TRBJ1-2; abundance: many; CDR3nt: TGTGCCAGCAGACCAGCCGGGACAGCACTTGGCTACACCTTC; CDR3aa: CASRPAGTALGYTF
v_gene: TRBV3-1; d_gene: -; j_gene: TRBJ2-5; abundance: many; CDR3nt: TGTGCCAGCACGAGTTTAGGAGAGCCTGATCAAGAGACCCAGTACTTC; CDR3aa: CASTSLGEPDQETQYF
v_gene: TRBV11-2; d_gene: -; j_gene: TRBJ2-5; abundance: many; CDR3nt: TGTGCCAGCAGCAGGCTCCCAGGGTTTGGAGAGACCCAGTACTTC; CDR3aa: CASSRLPGFGETQYF
v_gene: TRBV28; d_gene: -; j_gene: TRBJ1-5; abundance: -; CDR3nt: TGTGCCAGCTCCTATTTAGAGGGGAATCAGCCCCAGCATTTT; CDR3aa: CASSYLEGNQPQHF